The source of this T cell receptor beta chain is a study of shared clonotypes between healthy human individuals. Clones were sequenced by immunoSEQ multiplex PCR, and TCRdb holds only the in-frame ones, with some missing. The sample lists about 980,000 clones, 70% to 85% occurring once. V dropped 2 bases and J dropped 4 bases, with 6 bases sitting between them. The CDR3 contains 13 residues. Germline values: CDR1 MNHEY, CDR2 SMNVEV (reference sequence). The sequencing sample was made of memory CD4+ T cells sorted from blood. Subset specified: CD45RA-negative fraction. The receptor was isolated from a man between 18 and 29 years old in good health. This chain links TRBV27 with TRBJ1-5; D uncertain. The DNA for the CDR3 is TGTGCCAGCAGTTTAAGGGAGAATCAGCCCCAGCATTTT. Its protein product is CASSLRENQPQHF.